Listed below are T cell receptor beta chains from one sample, sequenced in a study of Graves' ophthalmopathy and Graves' hyperthyroidism. TCRdb reprocessed the multiplex PCR reads with MiXCR, giving one entry per CDR3 protein. The table records a few hundred thousand distinct CDR3 sequences, 39% of them present only once. The sequencing input was peripheral blood or thyroid tissue (not recorded which). These receptors came from an adult man with Graves' hyperthyroidism. Each CDR3 is given with its conserved first and last residue. The D gene is left open where the match is weak. Not every row has a clone size; where given, it reads once, few, many or a size class.

V: TRBV29-1
D: NA
size: NA
J: TRBJ2-1
CDR3: CSVEFRIFNEQFF
DNA: TGCAGCGTTGAGTTTAGGATTTTCAATGAGCAGTTCTTC

V: TRBV2
D: NA
size: once
J: TRBJ1-2
CDR3: CASSGETEFAYGYTF
DNA: TGTGCCAGCAGTGGGGAGACAGAGTTTGCCTATGGCTACACCTTC

V: TRBV14
D: TRBD2
size: many
J: TRBJ2-7
CDR3: CASSHPPSTSGSYEQYF
DNA: TGTGCCAGCAGCCATCCACCCTCGACTAGCGGGAGCTACGAGCAGTACTTC

V: TRBV12-5
D: NA
size: NA
J: TRBJ1-3
CDR3: CASGSDSFSGNTIYF
DNA: TGTGCTAGTGGTTCGGACAGTTTCTCTGGAAACACCATATATTTT

V: TRBV24-1
D: TRBD1
size: NA
J: TRBJ2-1
CDR3: CAISSGQENNEQFF
DNA: TGTGCCATCAGCTCGGGACAGGAAAACAATGAGCAGTTCTTC

V: TRBV6-2/TRBV6-3
D: NA
size: NA
J: TRBJ2-6
CDR3: CASSYSSGAGANVLTF
DNA: TGTGCCAGCAGTTACTCATCGGGGGCTGGGGCCAACGTCCTGACTTTC

V: TRBV19
D: NA
size: many
J: TRBJ1-2
CDR3: CASTPGPQFNGYTF
DNA: TGTGCCAGTACACCAGGACCGCAATTCAATGGCTACACCTTC

V: TRBV20-1
D: NA
size: few
J: TRBJ2-2
CDR3: CSARDLSTGELFF
DNA: TGCAGTGCTAGAGATCTCAGTACCGGGGAGCTGTTTTTT

V: TRBV5-1
D: NA
size: many
J: TRBJ1-2
CDR3: CASSETGTSHWNYGYTF
DNA: TGCGCCAGCAGCGAAACAGGGACCTCTCATTGGAACTATGGCTACACCTTC

V: TRBV5-1
D: NA
size: NA
J: TRBJ1-2
CDR3: CASSQHPSNYGYTF
DNA: TGCGCCAGCAGCCAGCACCCGTCTAACTATGGCTACACCTTC

V: TRBV29-1
D: TRBD1
size: few
J: TRBJ2-1
CDR3: CSVRGPSWNEQFF
DNA: TGCAGCGTCAGGGGGCCGTCTTGGAATGAGCAGTTCTTC

V: TRBV29-1
D: TRBD1
size: NA
J: TRBJ2-6
CDR3: CSVSSGVTGQGSSGANVLTF
DNA: TGCAGCGTCAGCAGTGGGGTGACGGGACAGGGGAGCTCTGGGGCCAACGTCCTGACTTTC

V: TRBV10-3
D: TRBD1
size: NA
J: TRBJ2-7
CDR3: CAISRDRGDYEQYF
DNA: TGTGCCATCTCACGGGACAGGGGGGACTACGAGCAGTACTTC

V: TRBV12-3/TRBV12-4
D: TRBD2
size: NA
J: TRBJ2-5
CDR3: CASSSTGTSGRGETQYF
DNA: TGTGCCAGCAGTTCCACCGGGACTAGCGGGAGGGGAGAGACCCAGTACTTC

V: TRBV28
D: NA
size: NA
J: TRBJ1-5
CDR3: CASSSPRAQSQPQHF
DNA: TGTGCCAGCAGTTCCCCTCGGGCTCAGAGTCAGCCCCAGCATTTT

V: TRBV20-1
D: TRBD2
size: once
J: TRBJ2-3
CDR3: CSAHGTSGSTDTQYF
DNA: TGCAGTGCCCATGGGACTAGCGGGAGCACAGATACGCAGTATTTT

V: TRBV7-9
D: NA
size: many
J: TRBJ1-5
CDR3: CASSLVGVGANQPQHF
DNA: TGTGCCAGCAGCTTAGTGGGTGTAGGGGCCAATCAGCCCCAGCATTTT

V: TRBV2
D: TRBD2
size: many
J: TRBJ2-7
CDR3: CASQLLAGGTYEQYF
DNA: TGTGCCAGCCAGTTACTAGCGGGGGGCACCTACGAGCAGTACTTC

V: TRBV6-5
D: TRBD2
size: NA
J: TRBJ2-1
CDR3: CASSYSWGGLAPHNEQFF
DNA: TGTGCCAGCAGTTACTCATGGGGGGGACTAGCCCCTCACAATGAGCAGTTCTTC

V: TRBV7-9
D: NA
size: NA
J: TRBJ2-3
CDR3: CASSFSGDATDTQYF
DNA: TGTGCCAGCAGCTTTTCGGGGGACGCTACAGATACGCAGTATTTT

V: TRBV19
D: TRBD2
size: NA
J: TRBJ2-7
CDR3: CASSTTRTRNEQYF
DNA: TGTGCCAGTAGTACCACCAGGACTAGAAACGAGCAGTACTTC

V: TRBV11-3
D: NA
size: many
J: TRBJ2-7
CDR3: CASRLGSYEQYF
DNA: TGTGCCAGCAGGCTAGGGAGCTACGAGCAGTACTTC

V: TRBV29-1
D: NA
size: NA
J: TRBJ2-3
CDR3: CSVDTGIDTQYF
DNA: TGCAGCGTTGACACGGGGATAGATACGCAGTATTTT